These 9 T cell receptor beta chains came from one sample sequenced in a study of Graves' ophthalmopathy and Graves' hyperthyroidism. Amplification of TCR beta CDR3 regions used RNA transcripts. The library came from an HTBI-primed first-round RT-PCR and a second-round multiplex PCR. TCRdb recomputed calls from the multiplex PCR reads with MiXCR, one row per CDR3 protein. The data contain approximately 1.2 million distinct CDR3 sequences, 35% to 40% of them singletons. The specimen sequenced was peripheral blood or thyroid tissue (not recorded which). All receptors derive from an adult man with Graves' hyperthyroidism.

A few counts support this clonotype. The chain joins TRBV20-1 to TRBJ1-1, with D perhaps matching TRBD1 (5 bases). The germline V and J ends were trimmed by 1 base and 1 base, with 16 bases remaining between them. The CDR3 is 16 residues long. Germline-derived CDR1 and CDR2 are DFQATT and SNEGSKA (reference sequence). This CDR3 reads CSARVLGGSGNTEAFF. The CDR3 nucleotides are TGCAGTGCTAGAGTTTTGGGGGGAAGTGGGAACACTGAAGCTTTCTTT.

V gene TRBV7-2 combines with J gene TRBJ1-5; D possibly corresponds to TRBD1 (6 bases). This CDR3 contains 14 residues. The V gene lost 7 bases and the J gene lost 3 bases, with 13 bases spanning the gap. CDR1 is SGHTA and CDR2 is FQGNSA in the germline V gene. Here the CDR3 reads CASNTPGANQPQHF. DNA of the CDR3: TGTGCCAGCAACACCCCGGGGGCCAATCAGCCCCAGCATTTT.

This clonotype was observed many times. V is TRBV20-1 and J is TRBJ2-5, with D possibly being TRBD1 (5 bases). The CDR3 loop spans 14 amino acids. The germline V gene has CDR1 DFQATT and CDR2 SNEGSKA (reference sequence). Trimming removed 4 bases at V and 1 base at J, with 13 bases between. CDR3 nucleotides: TGCAGTGCTAAACGGCGGACACTCCAAGAGACCCAGTACTTC. Its translation: CSAKRRTLQETQYF.

The CDR3, as DNA: TGTGCCGCAACCAGGGGTATAGGTGAAAAACTGTTTTTT. It codes for CAATRGIGEKLFF. The chain uses TRBV6-6 and TRBJ1-4, with D possibly being TRBD1 (6 bases). CDR3 size: 13 residues. CDR1 is MNHNY and CDR2 is SVGAGI in the germline V gene (reference sequence). Between the trimmed V and J ends, which lost 11 bases and 7 bases, there was a span of 17 bases.

This chain joins TRBV6-6 and TRBJ1-5; TRBD1 might be the D (6 bases). Germline V gene data show CDR1 as MNHNY and CDR2 as SVGAGI (reference sequence). The CDR3 spans 15 residues. Trimming removed 8 bases from V and 5 bases from J, with 19 bases in between. CDR3 nucleotides: TGTGCCAGCGGGGGGGCCGATCGTGGGCATCAGCCCCAGCATTTT. This gives the protein CASGGADRGHQPQHF.

This clonotype was observed at least ten times. The chain uses TRBV19 and TRBJ2-2; D not resolved. CDR3 length equals 16 residues. Trimming took off 3 bases at V and 0 bases at J, with 11 bases between the two ends. Per germline, CDR1 LNHDA and CDR2 SQIVND (reference sequence). The CDR3 region is CASSIVGSTNTGELFF. In nucleotides, the CDR3 is TGTGCCAGTAGTATTGTCGGTTCAACGAACACCGGGGAGCTGTTTTTT.

The chain recombines TRBV7-2 with TRBJ1-5; 7 bases agree with TRBD1. The CDR3 loop spans 15 amino acids. Trimming took 5 bases from V and 9 from J; bases not matched to a gene: 13. The germline V gene encodes CDR1 SGHTA and CDR2 FQGNSA. The CDR3: CASSLITGAARPQHF. The CDR3 DNA reads as TGTGCCAGCAGCCTTATTACAGGGGCGGCTCGGCCCCAGCATTTT.

This clonotype was counted ten times or more. The rearrangement joins TRBV9 to TRBJ1-1; 8 bases fit TRBD1. This CDR3 has 14 residues. Unmatched junction bases numbered 8, after V lost 4 bases and J lost 6 bases. Germline V gives CDR1 SGDLS, CDR2 YYNGEE. DNA of the CDR3: TGTGCCAGCAGCCTTAATCAGGGGGCGGCTGAAGCTTTCTTT. It encodes CASSLNQGAAEAFF.

The rearrangement joins TRBV28 to TRBJ2-5; 8 nucleotides line up with TRBD1. Germline V gene lookup returns CDR1 MDHEN and CDR2 SYDVKM. The CDR3 is 15 residues long. With 2 bases clipped from V and 5 bases from J, the junction kept 7 bases outside the gene matches. The chain's CDR3 is CASSLDQGARETQYF. DNA of the CDR3: TGTGCCAGCAGTTTAGATCAGGGGGCGAGGGAGACCCAGTACTTC.